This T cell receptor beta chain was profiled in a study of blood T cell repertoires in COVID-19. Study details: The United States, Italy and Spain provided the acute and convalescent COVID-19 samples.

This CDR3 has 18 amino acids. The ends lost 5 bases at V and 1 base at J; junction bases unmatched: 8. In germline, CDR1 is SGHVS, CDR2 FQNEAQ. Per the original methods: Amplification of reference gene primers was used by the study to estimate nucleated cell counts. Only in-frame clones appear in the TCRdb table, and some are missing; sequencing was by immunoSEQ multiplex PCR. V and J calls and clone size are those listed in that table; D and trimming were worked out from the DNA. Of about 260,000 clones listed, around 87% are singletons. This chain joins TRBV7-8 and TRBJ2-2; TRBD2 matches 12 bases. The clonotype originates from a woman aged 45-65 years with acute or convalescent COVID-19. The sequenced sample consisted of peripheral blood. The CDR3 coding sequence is TGTGCCAGCAGCCCCCGGACTAGCGGGGCTCTGAACACCGGGGAGCTGTTTTTT. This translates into CASSPRTSGALNTGELFF.